These T cell receptor beta chains were read from a single sample in a study of T cells in Graves' hyperthyroidism and ophthalmopathy. TCRdb re-analysed the multiplex PCR reads in MiXCR, keeping a single row per CDR3 protein. The table records 340,000 or so distinct CDR3 sequences, 16% of them present only once. The sample was blood. Every receptor here comes from a man under 40 with Graves' hyperthyroidism. CDR3s include the opening cysteine and the closing phenylalanine or tryptophan. D genes are given only for firm matches. Size values are once, few and many counts, or a class for expanded clones, and some rows have none.

TRBJ2-1,NA,NA,TRBV7-3,CASSLTQGWSNEQFF,TGTGCCAGCAGCTTAACACAGGGTTGGTCCAATGAGCAGTTCTTC
TRBJ1-1,TRBD1,many,TRBV12-3/TRBV12-4,CASTPLDRGSEAFF,TGTGCCAGCACCCCCCTCGACAGGGGCTCTGAAGCTTTCTTT
TRBJ2-1,NA,NA,TRBV5-1,CASSLWGLTDYSEQFF,TGCGCCAGCAGCTTGTGGGGCCTAACGGACTACAGTGAGCAGTTCTTC
TRBJ1-5,NA,many,TRBV2,CASREVYQGQPQHF,TGTGCCAGCAGGGAGGTTTATCAAGGGCAGCCCCAGCATTTT
TRBJ1-1,TRBD1,few,TRBV7-9,CASSLPGQYTEAFF,TGTGCCAGCAGCTTACCGGGACAGTACACTGAAGCTTTCTTT
TRBJ2-3,NA,NA,TRBV2,CASREKRYTDTQYF,TGTGCCAGCAGGGAAAAGCGATACACAGATACGCAGTATTTT
TRBJ2-2,NA,NA,TRBV30,CAWSVRDAGELFF,TGTGCCTGGAGTGTACGGGACGCGGGGGAGCTGTTTTTT
TRBJ2-1,TRBD1,many,TRBV7-9,CASSLVGTGLNEQFF,TGTGCCAGCAGCTTAGTGGGGACAGGCCTCAATGAGCAGTTCTTC
TRBJ1-5,NA,few,TRBV29-1,CSVSTGSLEQPQHF,TGCAGCGTTTCAACAGGGAGTCTGGAGCAGCCCCAGCATTTT
TRBJ2-2,NA,many,TRBV11-1,CASSITGTGELFF,TGTGCCAGCAGCATAACAGGGACCGGGGAGCTGTTTTTT
TRBJ2-1,TRBD1,many,TRBV6-1,CASIRQGASNEQFF,TGTGCCAGCATACGACAGGGGGCGAGCAATGAGCAGTTCTTC
TRBJ2-7,TRBD1,many,TRBV12-5,CASGLTGQGSSYEQYF,TGTGCTAGTGGTTTGACGGGACAGGGTTCCTCCTACGAGCAGTACTTC
TRBJ2-3,TRBD2,few,TRBV5-5,CASSPKIFGTSGSSTDTQYF,TGTGCCAGCAGCCCTAAAATCTTTGGGACTAGCGGAAGTAGCACAGATACGCAGTATTTT
TRBJ1-5,TRBD1,few,TRBV27,CATRTGDNQPQHF,TGTGCCACCAGGACAGGGGACAATCAGCCCCAGCATTTT
TRBJ2-7,NA,many,TRBV24-1,CATSDLHDEQYF,TGTGCCACCAGTGATTTGCACGACGAGCAGTACTTC
TRBJ2-1,NA,many,TRBV5-1,CASSPSVEQFF,TGTGCCAGCAGCCCCAGTGTTGAGCAGTTCTTC
TRBJ1-1,NA,many,TRBV3-1,CASSQEGALNTEAFF,TGTGCCAGCAGCCAAGAAGGGGCGTTGAACACTGAAGCTTTCTTT
TRBJ2-1,NA,few,TRBV6-1,CASRHGAGQFF,TGTGCCAGCCGACACGGGGCCGGGCAGTTCTTC
TRBJ2-6,NA,NA,TRBV2,CASREDSGANVLTF,TGTGCCAGCAGGGAAGACTCTGGGGCCAACGTCCTGACTTTC
TRBJ2-1,NA,few,TRBV14,CASSQALENEQFF,TGTGCCAGCAGCCAAGCACTAGAAAATGAGCAGTTCTTC
TRBJ2-5,NA,NA,TRBV28,CASSSGRFQETQYF,TGTGCCAGCAGTTCGGGACGGTTCCAAGAGACCCAGTACTTC
TRBJ2-7,NA,many,TRBV2,CASSEILGTRLDEQYF,TGTGCCAGCAGTGAAATCTTGGGGACCCGTTTGGACGAGCAGTACTTC
TRBJ2-5,TRBD1,many,TRBV7-9,CASSLTGVETQYF,TGTGCCAGCAGCCTGACAGGGGTAGAGACCCAGTACTTC
TRBJ1-6,NA,NA,TRBV20-1,CSAGDGLNSPLHF,TGCAGTGCTGGGGACGGTCTGAATTCACCCCTCCACTTT
TRBJ2-7,TRBD1,few,TRBV27,CASRGWTGTSKVYERYF,TGTGCCAGCAGGGGATGGACAGGGACCTCGAAGGTCTACGAGCGGTACTTC
TRBJ2-5,TRBD2,many,TRBV20-1,CSAPASGNQETQYF,TGCAGTGCTCCGGCTAGCGGGAACCAAGAGACCCAGTACTTC
TRBJ2-1,NA,many,TRBV6-1,CASSEITDYNEQFF,TGTGCCAGCAGTGAAATTACAGATTACAATGAGCAGTTCTTC
TRBJ2-1,NA,few,TRBV11-3,CASTLAGRQNEQFF,TGTGCCAGCACCTTGGCCGGGAGACAGAATGAGCAGTTCTTC
TRBJ2-1,NA,many,TRBV6-1,CASSPDPEIIYNEQFF,TGTGCCAGCAGTCCGGACCCCGAGATAATATACAATGAGCAGTTCTTC
TRBJ2-1,NA,many,TRBV5-1,CASSLRYNEQFF,TGCGCCAGCAGCTTACGGTACAATGAGCAGTTCTTC
TRBJ2-2,TRBD2,few,TRBV4-1,CASSPTEAGNTGELFF,TGCGCCAGCAGCCCCACGGAAGCGGGAAACACCGGGGAGCTGTTTTTT
TRBJ2-3,TRBD2,NA,TRBV11-2,CASSEAGGVSDTQYF,TGTGCCAGCAGCGAGGCGGGAGGTGTATCAGATACGCAGTATTTT
TRBJ2-3,NA,many,TRBV18,CASSQYSSTDTQYF,TGTGCCAGCTCACAATATAGCAGCACAGATACGCAGTATTTT
TRBJ2-6,NA,few,TRBV6-2/TRBV6-3,CASSVLSGANVLTF,TGTGCCAGTAGCGTCCTTTCCGGGGCCAACGTCCTGACTTTC
TRBJ2-1,TRBD1,NA,TRBV7-9,CASTRLGQGGNEQFF,TGTGCCAGCACCCGTTTGGGACAGGGAGGCAATGAGCAGTTCTTC
TRBJ1-2,TRBD1,many,TRBV5-1,CASSSGQDLYGYTF,TGCGCCAGCAGCTCAGGACAGGACCTCTATGGCTACACCTTC